The present T cell receptor (beta chain) was sequenced within a study of blood T cell repertoires in COVID-19. As for the study in general: Samples taken during acute and convalescent COVID-19 were collected in the United States, Italy and Spain. Nucleic acid was either cDNA or gDNA, and it came from T cells, B-cell-depleted T cells, or PBMCs.

Per the authors' pipeline: Estimated nucleated cell counts came from reference gene primer amplification. Here immunoSEQ multiplex PCR was the method, and the copy in TCRdb shows in-frame clones only, minus some. The V and J calls and the clone size are those of that table, but D and trimming were determined from the DNA. The sample includes more than 95,000 clones, about 86% of them seen just once. The sample taken for sequencing was peripheral blood. The TCR originated in an older woman in a cohort sampled during active or convalescent COVID-19.

The CDR3 bases are TGTGCCAGCTCACCCAACCTTGGCCAGACTAACTATGGCTACACCTTC. Protein product: CASSPNLGQTNYGYTF. This sequence joins TRBV18 and TRBJ1-2; unclear D gene. V gave up 3 bases and J gave up 0 bases, with 14 bases separating them. Germline V gene lookup returns CDR1 KGHSH and CDR2 LQKENI. This CDR3 region has 16 residues.